This entry lists 30 T cell receptor beta chains sequenced from one sample in a study of blood T cell repertoires in COVID-19. Assay: immunoSEQ multiplex PCR; the TCRdb copy retains only in-frame clones and omits some. The table lists over 100,000 clones, 84% of them singletons. Specimen: PBMCs or T cells enriched from blood (not recorded which). The receptor set was obtained from a woman aged 25-40 years who had recovered from COVID-19.

The chain links TRBV25-1 to TRBJ2-7; 9 nucleotides match TRBD1. CDR1 and CDR2 from the germline V gene are MGHDK and SYGVNS. The CDR3 runs 16 residues. V dropped 3 bases and J dropped 3; count of bases not matched to a gene: 9. The DNA for the CDR3 is TGTGCCAGCAGTGATCGATTGAAGGGACAGGGCTACGAGCAGTACTTC. This encodes CASSDRLKGQGYEQYF.

The sample holds one count of this clone. The J gene is TRBJ2-5, the V gene TRBV28; a weak D match, TRBD1 (6 bases). This CDR3 region has 15 residues. V was cut by 6 bases and J by 4 bases, with 18 bases left in between. In germline, CDR1 is MDHEN, CDR2 SYDVKM. Here the CDR3 DNA reads TGTGCCAGCAGCCGAACAAACAGGGTTCGAGAGACCCAGTACTTC. The encoded protein is CASSRTNRVRETQYF.

The V call is TRBV5-1, the J call TRBJ1-6; TRBD1 agrees at 8 bases. The CDR3 loop spans 14 amino acids. Germline CDR1 and CDR2: SGHRS and YFSETQ. After removal of 4 bases from V and 8 bases from J, the junction contained 5 bases not matched to a gene. The CDR3 DNA is TGCGCCAGCAGCGCGGGACAGGATTATTCACCCCTCCACTTT. Translated: CASSAGQDYSPLHF.

This clone was recorded a few times. V and J are TRBV24-1 and TRBJ2-1; TRBD2 agrees at 7 bases. Unmatched junction bases numbered 12, after V lost 4 bases and J lost 7 bases. The CDR3 is 16 residues long. Per germline, CDR1 KGHDR and CDR2 SFDVKD. The CDR3 nucleotides are TGTGCCACCAGTGACTCCTGGGGGGGAGGGCAAAATGAGCAGTTCTTC. Amino acid sequence: CATSDSWGGGQNEQFF.

The chain links TRBV28 to TRBJ2-3; 7 nucleotides align to TRBD1. Germline V gene lookup returns CDR1 MDHEN and CDR2 SYDVKM. The CDR3 spans 15 residues. V lost 7 bases, J lost 0 bases, and 7 bases stayed unmatched. The CDR3 DNA reads as TGTGCCAGCATTCTCACGGGACAGAGCACAGATACGCAGTATTTT. Translated: CASILTGQSTDTQYF. Complete variable domain (other parts from reference TRBV28 and TRBJ2-3): DVKVTQSSRYLVKRTGEKVFLECVQDMDHENMFWYRQDPGLGLRLIYFSYDVKMKEKGDIPEGYSVSREKKERFSLILESASTNQTSMYLCASILTGQSTDTQYFGPGTRLTVL.

The V gene is TRBV7-9, the J gene TRBJ2-7; 8 bases line up with TRBD1. Germline CDR1 reads SEHNR; CDR2 reads FQNEAQ (reference sequence). The junction had 7 bases not matched to a gene; V was cut back by 3 bases and J by 0 bases. There are 16 residues in the CDR3. The CDR3 sequence: CASSLIMTGDSYEQYF. CDR3 DNA sequence: TGTGCCAGCAGCTTGATTATGACAGGGGACTCCTACGAGCAGTACTTC.

This chain links TRBV28 with TRBJ1-1, with 7 positions matching TRBD1. Germline V gene data show CDR1 as MDHEN and CDR2 as SYDVKM. The CDR3 spans 16 residues. V shed 3 bases and J 6 bases; nucleotides not matched to a gene: 13. CDR3 sequence (DNA): TGTGCCAGCAGTTTTACCACATCGACAGGACAGGCTGAAGCTTTCTTT. Its protein is CASSFTTSTGQAEAFF.

The rearrangement joins TRBV6-5 to TRBJ1-2; no firm D call. The length of the CDR3 is 13 residues. V lost 7 bases to trimming and J lost 1 base, with 10 bases between them. Germline V gives CDR1 MNHEY, CDR2 SVGAGI. CDR3 DNA: TGTGCCAGCACCTCCGGCGGTAACTATGGCTACACCTTC. This encodes CASTSGGNYGYTF.

This chain joins TRBV5-1 and TRBJ2-3; D might be TRBD2 (6 bases). Germline V gene data show CDR1 as SGHRS and CDR2 as YFSETQ. This CDR3 has 13 residues. Trimming cost V 1 base and J 6 bases, with 9 bases left between them. The CDR3 sequence: CASSLRDWDTQYF. As DNA, the CDR3 is TGCGCCAGCAGCTTGAGGGACTGGGATACGCAGTATTTT. The full variable domain, its missing parts supplied by reference TRBV5-1 and TRBJ2-3, is KAGVTQTPRYLIKTRGQQVTLSCSPISGHRSVSWYQQTPGQGLQFLFEYFSETQRNKGNFPGRFSGRQFSNSRSEMNVSTLELGDSALYLCASSLRDWDTQYFGPGTRLTVL.

The chain joins TRBV27 to TRBJ1-2; unclear D gene. The ends were cut back, 0 bases at V and 4 bases at J, with 18 bases in the middle. Per germline, CDR1 MNHEY and CDR2 SMNVEV (reference sequence). The CDR3 runs 17 residues. The CDR3 reads CASSLSIRPGGRYGYTF. In DNA form, the CDR3 reads TGTGCCAGCAGTTTATCGATTCGCCCCGGCGGTCGCTATGGCTACACCTTC.

The V and J genes are TRBV27 and TRBJ2-7, with TRBD2 matching 8 bases. The CDR3 totals 17 residues. V shed 3 bases and J 3 bases; nucleotides not matched to a gene: 13. Germline values: CDR1 MNHEY, CDR2 SMNVEV (reference sequence). Here the CDR3 reads CASSFSVPAGVFYEQYF. In DNA form, the CDR3 reads TGTGCCAGCAGTTTTTCCGTGCCAGCGGGAGTTTTCTACGAGCAGTACTTC.

The chain combines TRBV30 with TRBJ2-1; no clear D. The CDR3 spans 13 residues. The V gene's germline CDR1 is GTSNPN and CDR2 SVGIG (reference sequence). V was pared by 2 bases and J by 4 bases, with 9 bases between. The chain's CDR3 is CAWSRTEYNEQFF. The CDR3 DNA reads as TGTGCCTGGAGTAGAACAGAGTACAATGAGCAGTTCTTC.

This chain links TRBV9 with TRBJ1-2; 11 bases are shared with TRBD1. CDR3 length: 15 residues. Germline V gene data show CDR1 as SGDLS and CDR2 as YYNGEE. V lost 4 bases and J lost 3; bases outside the gene matches: 5. CDR3 DNA sequence: TGTGCCAGCAGCACCCGGGACAGGGGGGACTATGGCTACACCTTC. Its translation is CASSTRDRGDYGYTF. The whole variable domain, remainder taken from reference TRBV9 and TRBJ1-2, is DSGVTQTPKHLITATGQRVTLRCSPRSGDLSVYWYQQSLDQGLQFLIQYYNGEERAKGNILERFSAQQFPDLHSELNLSSLELGDSALYFCASSTRDRGDYGYTFGSGTRLTVV.

The genes are TRBV11-2 and TRBJ1-2; D might be TRBD1 (6 bases). Germline V gene data show CDR1 as SGHAT and CDR2 as FQNNGV. The CDR3 extends over 13 amino acids. Between the trimmed V and J ends, which lost 5 bases and 4 bases, there was a span of 11 bases. Here the CDR3 reads CASSRGGGYGYTF. As DNA, the CDR3 is TGTGCCAGCAGCCGCGGGGGCGGCTATGGCTACACCTTC.

This clone was seen a handful of times. The V call is TRBV9, the J call TRBJ2-2; 12 positions match TRBD2. V dropped 0 bases and J dropped 4; count of bases not matched to a gene: 1. The CDR3 loop spans 16 amino acids. The germline CDR1 and CDR2 sequences are SGDLS and YYNGEE. CDR3 in DNA: TGTGCCAGCAGCGTAGCTAGCGGGAGGGCCACCGGGGAGCTGTTTTTT. Encoded protein: CASSVASGRATGELFF.

This clone was detected only a few times. The CDR3 is CASSPGTGTISSNQPQHF. CDR3 nucleotides: TGTGCCAGCAGCCCGGGGACAGGGACGATATCGAGCAATCAGCCCCAGCATTTT. The chain couples TRBV5-5 to TRBJ1-5, with 9 bases fitting TRBD1. This CDR3 spans 18 amino acids. CDR1 is SGHKS, CDR2 YYEKEE, per germline (reference sequence). After removal of 4 bases from V and 1 base from J, the junction contained 12 bases not matched to a gene.

This sequence joins TRBV19 and TRBJ2-7; D is uncertain. Germline assignment: CDR1 LNHDA and CDR2 SQIVND (reference sequence). The length of the CDR3 is 13 residues. Trimming removed 8 bases at V and 4 bases at J, with 15 bases between. The CDR3 sequence is CASCDFDTYEQYF. CDR3 bases: TGTGCCAGTTGTGATTTCGACACGTACGAGCAGTACTTC.

V and J are TRBV7-3 and TRBJ2-1; no definite D call. Germline V gene data show CDR1 as SGHTA and CDR2 as FQGTGA. Trimming removed 1 base from V and 2 bases from J, with 15 bases in between. The CDR3 extends over 17 amino acids. In nucleotides, the CDR3 is TGTGCCAGCAGCTTAAGAGGCGAAGCTCGTCCCTACAATGAGCAGTTCTTC. Translated, it gives CASSLRGEARPYNEQFF.

This rearrangement joins TRBV6-2 or TRBV6-3 to TRBJ1-2; tentatively, D is TRBD1 (6 bases). Germline lookup yields CDR1 MNHEY and CDR2 SVGEGT. The CDR3 has 13 residues. Trimming left V 5 bases short and J 4 bases short, with 11 bases between. CDR3 DNA: TGTGCCAGCAGTCGTACAGGGCGCTATGGCTACACCTTC. This encodes CASSRTGRYGYTF.

The rearrangement uses TRBV11-2 and TRBJ2-2; D is unresolved. This CDR3 contains 14 residues. V was pared by 2 bases and J by 4 bases, with 8 bases between. Germline V lookup: CDR1 SGHAT, CDR2 FQNNGV. In nucleotides, the CDR3 is TGTGCCAGCAGCTTACGAGGAACCACCGGGGAGCTGTTTTTT. It encodes CASSLRGTTGELFF.

The chain carries TRBV29-1 and TRBJ2-5, with 8 nucleotides matching TRBD1. The CDR3 is made up of 13 amino acids. The junction had 6 bases not matched to a gene; V was cut back by 4 bases and J by 5 bases. Germline CDR1 is SQVTM and CDR2 is ANQGSEA. The CDR3, as DNA: TGCAGCGTTGTACAGGGGGGTGTCGAGACCCAGTACTTC. Translating gives CSVVQGGVETQYF.

The CDR3 DNA follows: TGTGCCAGCAGCTTAAGGGGCCACGAGCAGTACTTC. Translated: CASSLRGHEQYF. The rearrangement links TRBV7-8 to TRBJ2-7; a weak D match, TRBD1 (5 bases). The CDR3 contains 12 residues. Germline CDR1 reads SGHVS; CDR2 reads FQNEAQ. Trimming removed 2 bases from V and 5 bases from J, with 7 bases in between.

This chain joins TRBV6-5 and TRBJ2-7; D may be TRBD1 (6 bases). Germline loops: CDR1 MNHEY, CDR2 SVGAGI. The CDR3 extends over 14 amino acids. V was cut by 7 bases and J by 2 bases, with 15 bases left in between. CDR3 loop: CASNPGTQTYEQYF. CDR3 sequence (DNA): TGTGCCAGCAATCCGGGGACACAGACCTACGAGCAGTACTTC.

A single count supports this clone. The chain links TRBV5-4 to TRBJ1-4, with 10 bases identical to TRBD1. The germline gives CDR1 SGHNT, CDR2 YYREEE (reference sequence). CDR3 length equals 14 residues. After removal of 6 bases from V and 8 bases from J, the junction contained 7 bases not matched to a gene. CDR3 in amino acids: CASTSGTGVEKLFF. As DNA, the CDR3 is TGTGCCAGCACCTCTGGGACAGGGGTCGAAAAACTGTTTTTT.

The chain is built from TRBV28 and TRBJ2-5, with unresolved D. V lost 5 bases and J lost 4, with 11 bases in between. Germline CDR1 is MDHEN and CDR2 is SYDVKM. CDR3 length: 13 amino acids. The CDR3 DNA is TGTGCCAGCAGTCGTGCCTCAGTAGAGACCCAGTACTTC. This encodes CASSRASVETQYF. Supplemented by reference TRBV28 and TRBJ2-5, the full variable domain reads DVKVTQSSRYLVKRTGEKVFLECVQDMDHENMFWYRQDPGLGLRLIYFSYDVKMKEKGDIPEGYSVSREKKERFSLILESASTNQTSMYLCASSRASVETQYFGPGTRLLVL.

V gene TRBV18 combines with J gene TRBJ1-4; a possible D gene is TRBD1 (6 bases). The CDR3 spans 14 residues. The germline gives CDR1 KGHSH, CDR2 LQKENI. Trimming stripped 0 bases from V and 7 bases from J, with 9 bases between. CDR3: CASSPPRGSEKLFF. CDR3 bases: TGTGCCAGCTCACCACCCAGGGGAAGTGAAAAACTGTTTTTT.

J is TRBJ1-3 and V is TRBV10-1, with TRBD1 identical over 8 bases. The CDR3 is 16 amino acids. The germline CDR1 and CDR2 sequences are WNHNN and SYGVQD (reference sequence). The trim removed 5 bases at V and 4 bases at J, leaving 10 bases unmatched. CDR3 sequence reads: CASSKDRVVFGNTIYF. CDR3 coding DNA: TGCGCCAGCAGTAAGGACAGGGTGGTGTTCGGAAACACCATATATTTT.

V usage is TRBV28 and J usage is TRBJ2-1; D may be TRBD2 (5 bases). Trimming removed 5 bases from V and 8 bases from J, with 19 bases in between. Germline-derived CDR1 and CDR2 are MDHEN and SYDVKM. The CDR3 has 15 amino acids. The CDR3 DNA sequence: TGTGCCAGCAGTGTTATGCGGGCCGAGTCGCATGAGCAGTTCTTC. Translating gives CASSVMRAESHEQFF.

The J gene is TRBJ2-7, the V gene TRBV24-1; no reliable D call. Trimming took 2 bases from V and 6 from J, leaving 7 bases between them. Germline-derived CDR1 and CDR2 are KGHDR and SFDVKD. The CDR3 contains 12 residues. Here the CDR3 DNA reads TGTGCCACCAGTGATTCAGGTGGCGAGCAGTACTTC. It is translated as CATSDSGGEQYF.

This clone was detected a few times. The chain employs TRBV30 and TRBJ2-7, with 8 nucleotides matching TRBD1. This CDR3 has 12 amino acids. Germline CDR1 reads GTSNPN; CDR2 reads SVGIG (reference sequence). Trimming cost V 1 base and J 7 bases; bases outside gene matches: 3. The CDR3: CAWSATGEEQYF. In DNA form, the CDR3 reads TGTGCCTGGAGTGCGACAGGGGAAGAGCAGTACTTC. Supplemented by reference TRBV30 and TRBJ2-7, the full variable domain reads SQTIHQWPATLVQPVGSPLSLECTVEGTSNPNLYWYRQAAGRGLQLLFYSVGIGQISSEVPQNLSASRPQDRQFILSSKKLLLSDSGFYLCAWSATGEEQYFGPGTRLTVT.